This T cell receptor beta chain was retrieved from a study of cytomegalovirus exposure and HLA in healthy donors. Notes on the study in general: A list of more than 150 TCR beta chains associated with cytomegalovirus was given. Reported performance of the classifier showed diagnosis of cytomegalovirus status with high specificity and sensitivity.

As concerns this clone: Its antigen is unidentified.

Sequencing was performed with immunoSEQ multiplex PCR; in TCRdb, only in-frame clones are kept and a portion is missing. The sample holds 150,000 to 170,000 clones; 86% are singletons and the top ten take 20% to 25%. V lost 4 bases to trimming and J lost 1 base; unmatched junction nucleotides: 10. The CDR3 has 17 amino acids. Per germline, CDR1 LGHNA and CDR2 YSLEER. This receptor was obtained from a man aged 18-30 years in good health and CMV-seropositive. This chain links TRBV4-3 with TRBJ1-1, with 9 nucleotides matching TRBD1. The material sequenced was PBMCs. CDR3 sequence reads: CASSPSGTGRKNTEAFF. CDR3 in DNA: TGCGCCAGCAGCCCGTCCGGGACAGGGCGGAAGAACACTGAAGCTTTCTTT.